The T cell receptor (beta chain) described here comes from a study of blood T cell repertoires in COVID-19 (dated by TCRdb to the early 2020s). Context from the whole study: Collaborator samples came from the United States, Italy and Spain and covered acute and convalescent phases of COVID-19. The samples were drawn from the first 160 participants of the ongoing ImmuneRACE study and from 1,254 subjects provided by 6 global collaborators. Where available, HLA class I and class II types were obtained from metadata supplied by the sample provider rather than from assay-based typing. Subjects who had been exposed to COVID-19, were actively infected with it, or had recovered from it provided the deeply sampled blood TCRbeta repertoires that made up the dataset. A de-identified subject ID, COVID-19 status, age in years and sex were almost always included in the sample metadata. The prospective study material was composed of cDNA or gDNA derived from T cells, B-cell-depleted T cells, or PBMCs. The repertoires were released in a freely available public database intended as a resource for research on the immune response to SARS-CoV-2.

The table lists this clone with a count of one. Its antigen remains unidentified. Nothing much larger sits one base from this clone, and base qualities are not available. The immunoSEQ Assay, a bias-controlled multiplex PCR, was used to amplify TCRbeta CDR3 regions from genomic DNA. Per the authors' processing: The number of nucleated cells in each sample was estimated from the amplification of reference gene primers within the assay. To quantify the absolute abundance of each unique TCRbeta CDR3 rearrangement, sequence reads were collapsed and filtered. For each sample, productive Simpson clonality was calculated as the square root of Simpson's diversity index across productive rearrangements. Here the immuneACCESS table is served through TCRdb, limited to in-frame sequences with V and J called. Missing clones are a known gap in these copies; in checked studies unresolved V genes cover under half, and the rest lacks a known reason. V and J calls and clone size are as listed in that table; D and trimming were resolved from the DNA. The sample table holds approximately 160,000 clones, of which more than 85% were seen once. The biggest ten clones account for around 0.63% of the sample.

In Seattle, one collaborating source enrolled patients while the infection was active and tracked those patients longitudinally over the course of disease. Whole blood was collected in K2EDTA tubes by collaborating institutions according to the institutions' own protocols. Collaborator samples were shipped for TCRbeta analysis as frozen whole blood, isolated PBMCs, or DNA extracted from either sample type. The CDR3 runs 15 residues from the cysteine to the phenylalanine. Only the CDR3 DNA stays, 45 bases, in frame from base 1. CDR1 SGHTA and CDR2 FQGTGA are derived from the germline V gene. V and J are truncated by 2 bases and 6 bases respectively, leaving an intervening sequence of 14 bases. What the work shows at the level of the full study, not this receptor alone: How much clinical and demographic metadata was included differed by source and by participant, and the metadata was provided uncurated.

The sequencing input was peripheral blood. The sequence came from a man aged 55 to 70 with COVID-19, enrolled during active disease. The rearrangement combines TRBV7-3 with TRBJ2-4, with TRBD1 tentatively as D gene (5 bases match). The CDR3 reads CASSLSPSQGNIQYF. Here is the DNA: TGTGCCAGCAGCTTATCCCCCAGCCAGGGAAACATTCAGTACTTC.